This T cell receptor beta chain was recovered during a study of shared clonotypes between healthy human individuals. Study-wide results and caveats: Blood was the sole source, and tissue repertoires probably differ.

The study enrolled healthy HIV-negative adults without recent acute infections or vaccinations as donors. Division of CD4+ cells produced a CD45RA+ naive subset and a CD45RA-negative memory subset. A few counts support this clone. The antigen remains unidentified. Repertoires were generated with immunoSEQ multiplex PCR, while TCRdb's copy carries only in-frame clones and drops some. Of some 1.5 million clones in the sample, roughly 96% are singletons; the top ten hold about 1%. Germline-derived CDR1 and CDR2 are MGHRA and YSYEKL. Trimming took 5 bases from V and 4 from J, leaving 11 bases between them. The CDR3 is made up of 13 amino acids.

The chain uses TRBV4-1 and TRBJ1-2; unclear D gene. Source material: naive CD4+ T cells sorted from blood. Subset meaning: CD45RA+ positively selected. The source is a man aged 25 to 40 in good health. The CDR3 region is CASSEAPTYGYTF. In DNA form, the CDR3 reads TGCGCCAGCAGCGAAGCCCCCACCTATGGCTACACCTTC.